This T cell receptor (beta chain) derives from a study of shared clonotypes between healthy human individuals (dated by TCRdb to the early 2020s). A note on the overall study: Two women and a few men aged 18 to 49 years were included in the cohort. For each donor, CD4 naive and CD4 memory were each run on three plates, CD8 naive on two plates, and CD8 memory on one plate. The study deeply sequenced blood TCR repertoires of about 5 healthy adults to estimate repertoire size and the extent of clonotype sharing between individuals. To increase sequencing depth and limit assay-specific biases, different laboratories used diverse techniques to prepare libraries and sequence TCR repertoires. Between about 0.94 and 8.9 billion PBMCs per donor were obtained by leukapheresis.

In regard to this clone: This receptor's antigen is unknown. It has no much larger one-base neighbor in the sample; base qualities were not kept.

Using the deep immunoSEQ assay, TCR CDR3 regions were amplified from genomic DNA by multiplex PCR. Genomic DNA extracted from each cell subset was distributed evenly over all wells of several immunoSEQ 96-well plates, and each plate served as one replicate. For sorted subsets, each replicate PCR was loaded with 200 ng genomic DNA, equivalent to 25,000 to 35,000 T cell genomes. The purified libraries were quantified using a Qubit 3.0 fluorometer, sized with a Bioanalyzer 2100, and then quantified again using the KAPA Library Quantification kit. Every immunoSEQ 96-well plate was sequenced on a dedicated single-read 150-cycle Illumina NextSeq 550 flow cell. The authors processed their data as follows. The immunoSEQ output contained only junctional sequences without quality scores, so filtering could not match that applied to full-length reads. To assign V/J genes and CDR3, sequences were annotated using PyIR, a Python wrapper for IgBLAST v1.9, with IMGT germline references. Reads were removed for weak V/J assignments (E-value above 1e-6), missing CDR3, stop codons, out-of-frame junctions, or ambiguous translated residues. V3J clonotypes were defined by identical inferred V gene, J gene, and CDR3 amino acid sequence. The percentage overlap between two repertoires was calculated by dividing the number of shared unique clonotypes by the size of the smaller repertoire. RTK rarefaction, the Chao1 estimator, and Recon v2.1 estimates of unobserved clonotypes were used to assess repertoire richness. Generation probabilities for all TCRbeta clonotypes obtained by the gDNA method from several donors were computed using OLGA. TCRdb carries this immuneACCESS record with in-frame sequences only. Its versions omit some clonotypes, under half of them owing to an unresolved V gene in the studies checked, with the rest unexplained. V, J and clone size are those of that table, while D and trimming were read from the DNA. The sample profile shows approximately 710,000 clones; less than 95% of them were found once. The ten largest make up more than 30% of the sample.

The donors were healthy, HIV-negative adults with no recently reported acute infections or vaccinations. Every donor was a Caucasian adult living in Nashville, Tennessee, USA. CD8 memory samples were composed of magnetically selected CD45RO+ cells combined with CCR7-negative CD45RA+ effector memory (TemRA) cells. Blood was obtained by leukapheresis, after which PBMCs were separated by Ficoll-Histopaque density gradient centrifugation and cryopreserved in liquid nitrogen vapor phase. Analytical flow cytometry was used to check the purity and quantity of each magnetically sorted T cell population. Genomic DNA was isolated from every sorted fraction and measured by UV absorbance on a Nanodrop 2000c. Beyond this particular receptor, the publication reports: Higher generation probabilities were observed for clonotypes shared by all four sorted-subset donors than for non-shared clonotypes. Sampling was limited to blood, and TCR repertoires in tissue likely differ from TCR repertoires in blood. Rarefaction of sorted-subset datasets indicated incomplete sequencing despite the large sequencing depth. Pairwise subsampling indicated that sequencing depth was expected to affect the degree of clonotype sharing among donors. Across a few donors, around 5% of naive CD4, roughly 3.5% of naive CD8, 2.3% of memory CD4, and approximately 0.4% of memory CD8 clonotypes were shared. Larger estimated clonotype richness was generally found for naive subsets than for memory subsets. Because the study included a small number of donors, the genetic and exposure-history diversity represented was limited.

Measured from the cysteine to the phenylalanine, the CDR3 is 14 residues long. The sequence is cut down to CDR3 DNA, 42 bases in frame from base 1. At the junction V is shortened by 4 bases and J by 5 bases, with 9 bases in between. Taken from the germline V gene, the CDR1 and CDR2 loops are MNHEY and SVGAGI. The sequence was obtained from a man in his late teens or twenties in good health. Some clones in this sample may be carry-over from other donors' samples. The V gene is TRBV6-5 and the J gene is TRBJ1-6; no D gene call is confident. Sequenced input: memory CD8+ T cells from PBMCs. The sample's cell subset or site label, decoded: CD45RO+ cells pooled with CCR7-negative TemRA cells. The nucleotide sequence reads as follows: TGTGCCAGCAGTTCAGCAGGAAATAATTCACCCCTCCACTTT. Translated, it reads CASSSAGNNSPLHF.